Sequencing of this T cell receptor (beta chain) was carried out in a study of T cells after yellow fever vaccination. TCRdb processed the 5' RACE reads anew with MiXCR; each CDR3 protein has one entry. This table has approximately 250,000 distinct CDR3 sequences, more than 3.5% appearing once. In its sample, this clonotype was seen many times. Its specificity is not known. The CDR3 has 14 amino acids. The V end lost 2 bases, the J end lost 4 bases, and 9 bases lay between the germline ends. In germline, CDR1 is MNHNY, CDR2 SVGAGI (reference sequence). General observations from the study: It was a small share of clonotypes that appeared in both CD4 and CD8 compartments. In post-booster samples, most primary-vaccination clones reappeared (about 97% CD4, nearly 90% CD8).

The sample here was PBMCs, taken 15 days after the yellow fever booster vaccination. The receptor's source is a man aged 18 to 30 who received the YFV17D yellow fever vaccine. The chain uses TRBV6-6 and TRBJ1-5; TRBD1 is a possible D gene (5 bases). The CDR3 reads CASSYIQANQPQHF. The CDR3 region has the DNA TGTGCCAGCAGTTACATACAGGCAAATCAGCCCCAGCATTTT.